The clone carrying this TCR beta chain was observed at least ten times. Its cognate antigen is unknown. The data derive from a study of T cells in Graves' hyperthyroidism and ophthalmopathy. The CDR3 consists of 18 residues. V was clipped by 3 bases and J by 7 bases, with 25 bases between them. Points from the study as a whole: Blood also contained most expanded thyroid clonotypes above 0.001.

Clinical symptoms, serum thyroxine and TRAb, thyroid ultrasound and orbital computed tomography were used for the diagnoses. It was RNA transcripts that yielded the amplified TCR beta CDR3 regions. The TCR CDR3 first-round RT-PCR relied on the HTBI primer set. TCRdb re-derived calls from the multiplex PCR reads in MiXCR, one entry per CDR3 protein. This table holds about 350,000 distinct CDR3 sequences, 12% to 15% found once. The clonotype comes from a woman aged 40 to 50 with Graves' ophthalmopathy. The rearrangement links TRBV12-3 or TRBV12-4 to TRBJ2-1; a possible D gene is TRBD2 (6 bases). What was sequenced was blood. CDR3 coding DNA: TGTGCCAGCAGTTTTCCGTTAGGGCGCGGGACCCGTGGGAATGAGCAGTTCTTC. The encoded protein is CASSFPLGRGTRGNEQFF.